Each of the 18 T cell receptor beta chains below was sequenced from the same sample in a study of T cells in women clearing cervical HPV infection (dated by TCRdb to 2016 to 2019). The receptor library was made with the immunoSEQ multiplex PCR assay. Here the immuneACCESS table is served through TCRdb, limited to in-frame sequences with V and J called. Missing clones are a known gap in these copies; in checked studies unresolved V genes cover under half, and the rest lacks a known reason. The table for this sample lists 25,000 to 30,000 clones. Around 2.8% of the sample is held by the ten biggest clonotypes. Sequenced sample: blood buffy coat. The receptors here all came from a woman aged 18-70 years with a cervical HPV16 infection that either progressed to CIN3+ or cleared (not recorded which).

Notes on this clone: The read terminates 3 residues before the CDR3 end, so the remaining end is supplied by the germline J gene. The chain has TRBV14 and TRBJ2-1, with no clear D. This CDR3 has 15 residues. The ends were cut back, 1 base at V and 4 bases at J, with 11 bases in the middle. Germline CDR1 is SGHDN and CDR2 is FVKESK. The part of the CDR3 DNA that was read is TGTGCCAGCAGCCAAGGTTTTCTAGGATACAATGAG. This gives the protein CASSQGFLGYNE. The entire CDR3 sequence reads CASSQGFLGYNEQFF.

About this clone itself: The sequenced fragment ends 3 residues before the CDR3 boundary, so the rest is inferred from the germline J gene. V is TRBV20-1 and J is TRBJ1-1; TRBD1 aligns across 7 bases. This CDR3 has 14 amino acids. The V gene's germline CDR1 is DFQATT and CDR2 SNEGSKA (reference sequence). CDR3 amino acids: CSAREGDSPIRAFF. The covered CDR3 bases are TGCAGTGCTAGAGAGGGGGACAGTCCGATCAGA.

About this clone itself: The CDR3 extends 3 residues past the end of the read, so its final part is completed from the germline J gene. The chain recombines TRBV12-5 with TRBJ1-2; 7 bases agree with TRBD1. Germline lookup yields CDR1 LGHNT and CDR2 FRNRAP. The CDR3 extends over 16 amino acids. V was pared by 2 bases and J by 4 bases, with 10 bases of the junction left unmatched. The CDR3 DNA, read in part, is TGTGCTAGTGGTTTGAGACCGGGACAGCTTCTCTATGGC. Its translation: CASGLRPGQLLYG. In full, the CDR3 is CASGLRPGQLLYGYTF.

Points on this clone: Read coverage stops 3 residues before the CDR3 terminus; the germline J gene supplies the remainder. The gene calls are TRBV5-8 and TRBJ1-6; 9 nucleotides line up with TRBD1. The V and J ends lost 2 bases and 10 bases, in that order; junction bases with no gene match: 1. This CDR3 has 13 amino acids. The V gene's germline CDR1 is SGHTS and CDR2 YDEGEE. The CDR3 is CASSLDRGSPLHF. CDR3 DNA, as far as it was read: TGTGCCAGCAGCTTAGACAGGGGGTCACCC.

On this clone itself: The read comes to an end 3 residues before the CDR3 does, leaving the germline J gene to fill in the end. The genes are TRBV18 and TRBJ2-1, with 10 bases identical to TRBD1. The CDR3 covers 14 residues. Germline lookup yields CDR1 KGHSH and CDR2 LQKENI. V dropped 5 bases and J dropped 5; count of bases not matched to a gene: 3. The CDR3 spells CASSYDRGHNEQFF. The CDR3 bases that were read are TGTGCCAGCTCATACGACAGGGGGCACAATGAG.

Comments on this clone: The read terminates 3 residues before the CDR3 end, so the remaining end is supplied by the germline J gene. This rearrangement joins TRBV20-1 to TRBJ1-1, with D perhaps matching TRBD1 (5 bases). CDR1 is DFQATT and CDR2 is SNEGSKA in the germline V gene (reference sequence). The CDR3 length is 13 residues. Trimming removed 4 bases from V and 3 bases from J, with 12 bases in between. This chain's CDR3 is CSAKRGGDTEAFF. The sequenced CDR3 bases are TGCAGTGCTAAAAGGGGCGGAGACACTGAA.

The DNA read from the CDR3 is TGTGCCAGCAGCTTCTTATCCGGGGGAGCCTACGAG. Its translation: CASSFLSGGAYE. The full CDR3 sequence reads CASSFLSGGAYEQYF. This chain joins TRBV5-6 and TRBJ2-7, with a tentative D call TRBD2 (6 bases). The CDR3 goes on 3 residues after the read ends, and that part is filled in from the germline J gene. CDR1 and CDR2 from the germline V gene are SGHDT and YYEEEE. V was pared by 2 bases and J by 2 bases, with 14 bases between. The CDR3 spans 15 residues.

Notes on this clone: The sequence runs out 3 residues before the end of the CDR3; the remainder is reconstructed from the germline J gene. The V call is TRBV7-7, the J call TRBJ2-2, with 8 bases identical to TRBD1. V shed 3 bases and J 8 bases; nucleotides not matched to a gene: 5. The germline CDR1 and CDR2 sequences are SSHAT and FNYEAQ (reference sequence). This CDR3 contains 14 residues. The sequenced part of the CDR3 DNA is TGTGCCAGCAGCTTGGACAGGGCGAAGGGGGAG. Translation: CASSLDRAKGE. In full, the CDR3 is CASSLDRAKGELFF.

The DNA read from the CDR3 is TGTGCCAGCAGCAGTACTATACTAGCGGGAAGCAAAGAGACC. It is translated as CASSSTILAGSKET. The entire CDR3 reads CASSSTILAGSKETQYF. The rearrangement links TRBV7-6 to TRBJ2-5, with TRBD2 matching 10 bases. The missing CDR3 end, 3 residues past where the read stops, is filled in from the germline J gene. With 5 bases clipped from V and 3 bases from J, the junction kept 12 bases outside the gene matches. Germline V gene data show CDR1 as SGHVS and CDR2 as FNYEAQ. The CDR3 is 17 residues long.

About this clone: The CDR3 goes on 3 residues after the read ends, and that part is filled in from the germline J gene. The rearrangement joins TRBV28 to TRBJ1-1; TRBD1 matches 7 bases. CDR1 MDHEN and CDR2 SYDVKM come from the germline V gene. V trimming: 3 bases; J trimming: 5 bases; junction bases outside the gene matches: 6. This CDR3 has 14 residues. The chain's CDR3 is CASSFEGGGTEAFF. Incomplete CDR3 DNA: TGTGCCAGCAGTTTTGAAGGGGGCGGAACTGAA.

A word on this clone: The CDR3 end is not reached by the read, which stops 3 residues before it; the germline J gene fills it in. The rearrangement uses TRBV19 and TRBJ1-2; a weak D match, TRBD1 (6 bases). V lost 1 base and J 6 bases, leaving 6 bases between the germline ends. Germline V CDR1 and CDR2: LNHDA, SQIVND (reference sequence). The CDR3 is made up of 12 amino acids. Partial CDR3 DNA: TGTGCCAGTAGTATAGCAGGGGATGGC. Translation: CASSIAGDG. The full CDR3 is CASSIAGDGYTF.

Concerning this clone: Sequencing ends 3 residues short of the CDR3 end; the germline J gene provides the rest. The rearrangement joins TRBV6-1 to TRBJ1-2; perhaps TRBD1 as D (6 bases). The CDR3 has 13 amino acids. CDR1 is MNHNS and CDR2 is SASEGT in the germline V gene. V shed 6 bases and J shed 3 bases, with 11 bases lying between them. The CDR3 sequence: CASREQGDYGYTF. The CDR3 bases that were read are TGTGCCAGCAGAGAACAGGGAGACTATGGC.

As concerns this clone: The CDR3 is cut off 3 residues early in the read; its end comes from the germline J gene. The chain employs TRBV7-8 and TRBJ2-3; D gene ambiguous. V gave up 4 bases and J gave up 6 bases, with 14 bases separating them. The CDR3 spans 14 residues. Germline-derived CDR1 and CDR2 are SGHVS and FQNEAQ. The CDR3 loop reads CASSSRSVSDTQYF. The DNA read from the CDR3 is TGTGCCAGCAGCTCGCGCTCCGTATCCGATACG.

On this clone: The CDR3 end falls 3 residues outside the read, so it is completed with the germline J gene. The chain joins TRBV5-6 to TRBJ2-1, with 11 bases matching TRBD2. This CDR3 has 15 amino acids. Germline V gene lookup returns CDR1 SGHDT and CDR2 YYEEEE. The junction had 7 bases not matched to a gene; V was cut back by 4 bases and J by 7 bases. CDR3 DNA, as far as it was read: TGTGCCAGCAGCCCCGGGACTAGCGGATTTAATGAG. The encoded protein is CASSPGTSGFNE. The full CDR3 protein is CASSPGTSGFNEQFF. Supplemented by reference TRBV5-6 and TRBJ2-1, the full variable domain reads DAGVTQSPTHLIKTRGQQVTLRCSPKSGHDTVSWYQQALGQGPQFIFQYYEEEERQRGNFPDRFSGHQFPNYSSELNVNALLLGDSALYLCASSPGTSGFNEQFFGPGTRLTVL.

Comments on this clone: The read stops 3 residues short of the end of the CDR3; the missing end is completed from the germline J gene. The chain employs TRBV11-2 and TRBJ1-3; 7 bases are shared with TRBD1. Germline V CDR1 and CDR2: SGHAT, FQNNGV. This CDR3 has 14 amino acids. The V gene end was trimmed by 4 bases and the J gene end by 3 bases; junction bases not matched to a gene: 3. The part of the CDR3 DNA that was read is TGTGCCAGCAGCTCTCGGACAGGTGGAAACACC. Its protein is CASSSRTGGNT. The entire CDR3 is CASSSRTGGNTIYF.

Of note for this clone: The read finishes 3 residues shy of the CDR3 end, and the germline J gene is used to complete it. V and J are TRBV20-1 and TRBJ1-1; no clear D. The CDR3 totals 12 residues. The ends were cut back, 2 bases at V and 5 bases at J, with 9 bases in the middle. Looked up from germline, CDR1 is DFQATT and CDR2 is SNEGSKA (reference sequence). CDR3 residues: CSARRTGTEAFF. Incomplete CDR3 DNA: TGCAGTGCTAGAAGGACGGGGACTGAA.

The sequenced part of the CDR3 DNA is TGTGCCAGCAGTTCGGATCCTAGATACTACAATGAG. Residues: CASSSDPRYYNE. From start to end, the CDR3 is CASSSDPRYYNEQFF. The chain uses TRBV2 and TRBJ2-1; no clear D gene. The read is 3 residues too short to cover the CDR3 end, so that end is filled in from the germline J gene. The CDR3 runs to 15 residues. V lost 5 bases and J 3 bases, leaving 14 bases between the germline ends. Germline V lookup: CDR1 SNHLY, CDR2 FYNNEI.

In regard to this clone: Read data end 3 residues before the CDR3 end; the end is taken from the germline J gene. This chain uses TRBV4-1 with TRBJ2-7, with TRBD2 matching over 12 bases. J lost 4 bases, V lost 6 bases, and 4 bases had no gene match. This CDR3 has 14 amino acids. CDR1 and CDR2 (germline): MGHRA, YSYEKL. The CDR3 region is CASRPTSGGYEQYF. The CDR3 DNA, read in part, is TGCGCCAGCAGACCCACTAGCGGGGGGTACGAG.